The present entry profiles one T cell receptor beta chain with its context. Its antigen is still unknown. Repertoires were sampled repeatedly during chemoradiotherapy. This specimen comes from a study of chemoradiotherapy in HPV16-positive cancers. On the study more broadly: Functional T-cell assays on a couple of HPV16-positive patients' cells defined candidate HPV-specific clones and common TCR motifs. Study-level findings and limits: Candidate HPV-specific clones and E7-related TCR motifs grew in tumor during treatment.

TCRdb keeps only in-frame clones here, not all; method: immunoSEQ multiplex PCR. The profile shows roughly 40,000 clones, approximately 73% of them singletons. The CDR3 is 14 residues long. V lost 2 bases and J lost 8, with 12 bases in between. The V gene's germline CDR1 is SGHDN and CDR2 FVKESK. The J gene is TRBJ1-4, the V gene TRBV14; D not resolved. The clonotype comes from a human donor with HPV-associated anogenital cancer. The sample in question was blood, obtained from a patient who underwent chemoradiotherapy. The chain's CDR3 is CASSQRHRGEKLFF. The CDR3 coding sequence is TGTGCCAGCAGCCAAAGGCACCGAGGAGAAAAACTGTTTTTT.